The clone carrying this TCR beta chain was seen only once. Clones were read by immunoSEQ multiplex PCR, and TCRdb kept only the in-frame ones, dropping some. Of more than 110,000 clones in the sample, 90% to 95% are singletons; the top ten hold roughly 3.7%. The record originates from a study of T cell responses to AZD1222 COVID-19 vaccine. Per the germline V gene, CDR1 is SGHRS and CDR2 is YFSETQ. The CDR3 covers 16 residues. The ends lost 4 bases at V and 1 base at J; junction bases unmatched: 8. The material was peripheral blood, obtained on day 0 of AZD1222 vaccination. The source is an adult in good health. The V gene is TRBV5-1, the J gene TRBJ2-5, with 9 positions matching TRBD2. The CDR3 reads CASSGASGVPQETQYF. Written as DNA, the CDR3 is TGCGCCAGCAGCGGGGCTAGCGGGGTGCCCCAAGAGACCCAGTACTTC.